The clone carrying this T cell receptor beta chain showed up just once. Its antigen is undetermined. The data derive from a study of cytomegalovirus exposure and HLA in healthy donors. Regarding the study as a whole: It was taken for granted in presence/absence analyses that sequencing depth across donors was roughly uniform.

V was clipped by 0 bases and J by 4 bases, with 13 bases between them. This CDR3 comprises 15 residues. CDR1 is SGHRS and CDR2 is YFSETQ in the germline V gene. It was with 60 Vbeta and 13 Jbeta primers that the PCR ran. Assay: immunoSEQ multiplex PCR; the TCRdb copy retains only in-frame clones and omits some. The data contain about 150,000 clones, about 82% of them singletons. Unrecorded immune exposure was likely among donors, who were nominally healthy when sampled. The receptor comes from a male donor in good health and CMV-seronegative. The V call is TRBV5-1, the J call TRBJ1-1, with TRBD1 as a possible D gene (5 bases). Sequenced material: PBMCs. The CDR3 is CASSLVGGLATEAFF. CDR3 bases: TGCGCCAGCAGCTTGGTTGGGGGGTTGGCCACTGAAGCTTTCTTT.